Presented here are 17 T cell receptor beta chains from one specimen sequenced in a study of T cell changes during pregnancy in multiple sclerosis (dated by TCRdb to the late 2010s). The library came from the immunoSEQ multiplex PCR assay. TCRdb took over this immuneACCESS table, retaining in-frame rearrangements with V and J assigned. Such tables are incomplete; in checked studies, under half of the missing clones stem from an unresolved V gene, and the remainder is unexplained. Here the sample has tens of thousands of clones; just over 90% occur a single time. Jointly, the top ten make up 0.45% to 0.55% of the sample. The sample here was CD4+ T cells from peripheral blood mononuclear cells, taken in the second trimester of pregnancy. The receptor set was obtained from a female donor with multiple sclerosis, enrolled in a pregnancy study.

The V gene is TRBV28, the J gene TRBJ2-5; 9 positions match TRBD2. V shed 3 bases and J 5 bases; nucleotides not matched to a gene: 4. CDR3 length: 14 residues. Germline CDR1 reads MDHEN; CDR2 reads SYDVKM. CDR3: CASSFSGSAETQYF. The CDR3 DNA is TGTGCCAGCAGTTTTAGCGGGAGTGCTGAGACCCAGTACTTC.

The chain links TRBV6-5 to TRBJ2-1; 12 nucleotides match TRBD2. After removal of 5 bases from V and 9 bases from J, the junction contained 5 bases not matched to a gene. The length of the CDR3 is 14 residues. Looked up from germline, CDR1 is MNHEY and CDR2 is SVGAGI. This CDR3 reads CASSELAGGGEQFF. The CDR3 nucleotides read TGTGCCAGCAGTGAACTAGCGGGGGGAGGTGAGCAGTTCTTC.

The chain joins TRBV6-5 to TRBJ1-6, with a weak D call TRBD1 (6 bases). Trimming stripped 5 bases from V and 7 bases from J, with 15 bases between. The CDR3 consists of 15 residues. From germline, CDR1 is MNHEY and CDR2 SVGAGI. The CDR3 is CASSPDRRANSPLHF. In nucleotides, the CDR3 is TGTGCCAGCAGTCCGGACAGAAGGGCCAATTCACCCCTCCACTTT.

The chain combines TRBV4-2 with TRBJ2-7, with a tentative D call TRBD1 (5 bases). This CDR3 comprises 13 residues. Germline V gene data show CDR1 as LGHNA and CDR2 as YNFKEQ. V was clipped by 5 bases and J by 3 bases, with 11 bases between them. The CDR3: CASSYRQDYEQYF. The CDR3 nucleotides read TGTGCCAGCAGCTACAGGCAGGACTACGAGCAGTACTTC.

The chain employs TRBV11-2 and TRBJ2-5; 8 nucleotides align to TRBD2. The CDR3 extends over 16 amino acids. The ends lost 3 bases at V and 2 bases at J; junction bases unmatched: 8. Germline lookup yields CDR1 SGHAT and CDR2 FQNNGV. CDR3 protein: CASSFSGKAKQETQYF. CDR3 nucleotide sequence: TGTGCCAGCAGCTTTAGCGGGAAAGCGAAACAAGAGACCCAGTACTTC.

V is TRBV7-2 and J is TRBJ2-1, with 7 bases that match TRBD1. J lost 13 bases, V lost 3 bases, and 6 bases had no gene match. Germline values: CDR1 SGHTA, CDR2 FQGNSA. The CDR3 loop spans 12 amino acids. CDR3 bases: TGTGCCAGCAGCTTGGGACAGTTCGGTCAGTTCTTC. It yields the protein CASSLGQFGQFF. Combining the CDR3 with reference TRBV7-2 and TRBJ2-1 gives the whole variable domain GAGVSQSPSNKVTEKGKDVELRCDPISGHTALYWYRQSLGQGLEFLIYFQGNSAPDKSGLPSDRFSAERTGGSVSTLTIQRTQQEDSAVYLCASSLGQFGQFFGPGTRLTVL.

V gene TRBV19 combines with J gene TRBJ2-6; no clear D gene. This CDR3 is 14 amino acids long. Between the trimmed V and J ends, which lost 3 bases and 3 bases, there was a span of 6 bases. CDR1 LNHDA and CDR2 SQIVND come from the germline V gene (reference sequence). The CDR3 sequence: CASSITGGANVLTF. CDR3 nucleotide sequence: TGTGCCAGTAGTATTACGGGTGGGGCCAACGTCCTGACTTTC. Variable domain in full (rest from reference TRBV19 and TRBJ2-6): DGGITQSPKYLFRKEGQNVTLSCEQNLNHDAMYWYRQDPGQGLRLIYYSQIVNDFQKGDIAEGYSVSREKKESFPLTVTSAQKNPTAFYLCASSITGGANVLTFGAGSRLTVL.

The chain has TRBV11-2 and TRBJ2-5; maybe TRBD1 (5 bases). V was cut by 3 bases and J by 9 bases, with 14 bases left in between. The germline CDR1 and CDR2 sequences are SGHAT and FQNNGV. This CDR3 has 13 residues. CDR3 in amino acids: CASSFDTGWAQYF. CDR3 sequence (DNA): TGTGCCAGCAGCTTCGATACAGGCTGGGCCCAGTACTTC.

The V gene is TRBV19, the J gene TRBJ1-2; weak D call: TRBD1 (5 bases). The germline CDR1 and CDR2 sequences are LNHDA and SQIVND (reference sequence). V lost 1 base to trimming and J lost 4 bases, with 13 bases between them. This CDR3 is built from 15 residues. CDR3 in amino acids: CASSIVVGGSYGYTF. For the CDR3, the DNA is TGTGCCAGTAGTATAGTCGTCGGGGGGTCCTATGGCTACACCTTC. Full variable domain (outside the CDR3, taken from reference TRBV19 and TRBJ1-2): DGGITQSPKYLFRKEGQNVTLSCEQNLNHDAMYWYRQDPGQGLRLIYYSQIVNDFQKGDIAEGYSVSREKKESFPLTVTSAQKNPTAFYLCASSIVVGGSYGYTFGSGTRLTVV.

The J gene is TRBJ2-2, the V gene TRBV4-2; 10 bases align to TRBD2. V shed 8 bases and J 5 bases; nucleotides not matched to a gene: 5. From germline, CDR1 is LGHNA and CDR2 YNFKEQ. The CDR3 is 14 amino acids. DNA for the CDR3: TGTGCCAGCGGACTAGCGGATCGGACCGGGGAGCTGTTTTTT. This sequence encodes CASGLADRTGELFF.

This rearrangement joins TRBV7-8 to TRBJ2-5; 7 bases agree with TRBD2. Germline CDR1 and CDR2: SGHVS and FQNEAQ. This CDR3 has 11 residues. The V segment lost 5 bases and the J segment 13 bases; nucleotides outside the gene matches: 7. CDR3: CASSLRDYLYF. In nucleotides, the CDR3 is TGTGCCAGCAGCCTCCGGGACTATTTGTACTTC.

The chain employs TRBV5-6 and TRBJ1-2; 7 bases agree with TRBD1. The trim removed 0 bases at V and 5 bases at J, leaving 10 bases unmatched. The CDR3 is 16 residues long. The germline V gene has CDR1 SGHDT and CDR2 YYEEEE. This chain's CDR3 is CASSLGPRQGMYGYTF. CDR3 nucleotide sequence: TGTGCCAGCAGCTTGGGGCCGAGACAGGGCATGTATGGCTACACCTTC.

This clone was recorded only once. The V and J genes are TRBV2 and TRBJ2-7; no reliable D call. Trimming left V 0 bases short and J 1 base short, with 10 bases between. The CDR3 has 15 residues. The germline V gene has CDR1 SNHLY and CDR2 FYNNEI. The DNA for the CDR3 is TGTGCCAGCAGTGAAGCGCAAACAAAATCCTACGAGCAGTACTTC. Its translation is CASSEAQTKSYEQYF.

This chain joins TRBV5-1 and TRBJ2-7; the D gene is possibly TRBD2 (6 bases). V was trimmed by 0 bases and J by 4 bases, leaving 11 bases between them. From germline, CDR1 is SGHRS and CDR2 YFSETQ. The CDR3 extends over 14 amino acids. CDR3 region: CASSLGLERYEQYF. CDR3 nucleotides: TGCGCCAGCAGCTTGGGACTAGAACGGTACGAGCAGTACTTC.

The CDR3 nucleotides are TGTGCCAGCAGTCCCGTGGGAGTCATGAATTCACCCCTCCACTTT. Amino acids: CASSPVGVMNSPLHF. This chain joins TRBV27 and TRBJ1-6; D ambiguous. The CDR3 loop spans 15 amino acids. Germline lookup yields CDR1 MNHEY and CDR2 SMNVEV (reference sequence). The ends were cut back, 5 bases at V and 7 bases at J, with 15 bases in the middle.

The V gene is TRBV19, the J gene TRBJ1-6, with 11 bases aligning to TRBD1. Germline CDR1 LNHDA, CDR2 SQIVND (reference sequence). V shed 10 bases, J shed 6 bases, and the junction held 2 bases outside the gene matches. The CDR3 length is 13 residues. The CDR3 here is CATGTGGNSPLHF. CDR3 DNA: TGTGCCACAGGGACAGGGGGTAATTCACCCCTCCACTTT.

The chain has TRBV7-6 and TRBJ1-6; D is perhaps TRBD1 (5 bases). The V end was cut by 5 bases, the J end by 5 bases, with 25 bases between. CDR1 and CDR2 (germline): SGHVS, FNYEAQ. The length of the CDR3 is 19 residues. The CDR3 nucleotides read TGTGCCAGCAGCCGAAGAAGGGCGTTGGGTGACAGCAATAATTCACCCCTCCACTTT. This encodes CASSRRRALGDSNNSPLHF.